This T cell receptor (beta chain) was sequenced during a study of beta chain features in type 1 diabetes. Study-level results: Shorter TCRB CDR3s, moderately but significantly so, marked every one of the four CD4+ subsets in Type 1 diabetes patients. The similarity of naive, central memory and Treg TCRB repertoires appeared greater among patients than among healthy donors.

The CDR3 length is 14 residues. J gave up 5 bases and V 4 bases, and 5 bases lay outside the gene matches. The germline V gene has CDR1 SGHAT and CDR2 FQNNGV. The whole isolated RNA underwent reverse transcription, so sequencing captured expressed TCRB transcripts. Mean read depth for naive, central memory and regulatory T cell samples was some 3.8 million reads. Here immunoSEQ multiplex PCR was the method, and the copy in TCRdb shows in-frame clones only, minus some. The sample gives around 250,000 clones, roughly a quarter of which show up once; around 0.011% is in the top ten. In the case of this clone: Its antigen is as yet unknown.

Central memory, naive, regulatory and stem cell-like memory CD4+ cells were sorted by CD45RO/CCR7/CD25/CD127/CD95/CD27. The chain has TRBV11-2 and TRBJ2-5; TRBD1 matches 9 bases. The specimen was naive CD4+ T cells from blood. This receptor was taken from a woman aged 25 to 39 with type 1 diabetes. DNA of the CDR3: TGTGCCAGCAGCTGGACAGGGGATTGGGAGACCCAGTACTTC. Translated: CASSWTGDWETQYF.